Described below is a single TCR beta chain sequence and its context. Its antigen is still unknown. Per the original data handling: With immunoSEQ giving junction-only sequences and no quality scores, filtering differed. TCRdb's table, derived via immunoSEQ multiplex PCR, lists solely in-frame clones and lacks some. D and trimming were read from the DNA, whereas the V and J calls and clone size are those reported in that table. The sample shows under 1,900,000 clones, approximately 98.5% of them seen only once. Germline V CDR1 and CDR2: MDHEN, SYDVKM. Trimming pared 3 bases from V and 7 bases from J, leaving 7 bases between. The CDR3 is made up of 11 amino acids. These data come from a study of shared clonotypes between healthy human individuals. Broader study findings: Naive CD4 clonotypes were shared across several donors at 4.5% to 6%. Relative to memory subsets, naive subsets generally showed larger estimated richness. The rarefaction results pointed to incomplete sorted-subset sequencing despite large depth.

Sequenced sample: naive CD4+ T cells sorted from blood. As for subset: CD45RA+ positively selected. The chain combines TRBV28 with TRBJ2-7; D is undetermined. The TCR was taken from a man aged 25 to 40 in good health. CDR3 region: CASSFTREQYF. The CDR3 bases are TGTGCCAGCAGTTTCACCCGGGAGCAGTACTTC.